One sample yielded the 10 T cell receptor beta chains listed below, sequenced in a study of T-cell reconstitution after alpha-beta-depleted transplantation in children (dated by TCRdb to the mid-2010s). Library preparation was by PCR. Sequencing relied on an Illumina HiSeq 2500. TCR libraries were prepared with molecular barcoding, using unique molecular identifiers to normalize TCRbeta repertoire quantification. TCRdb trimmed public reads at Q25 via fastp, called clones via MiXCR and kept in-frame beta chains. Every CDR3 protein is listed once, alongside the most common genes and DNA of its rows. Present in this sample are hundreds of thousands of distinct CDR3 sequences, around 13% of which were seen just once. In total, the top ten clones hold around 0.76% of the sample. In the paper's terms, the treatment or condition label means: allogeneic hematopoietic cell transplantation with graft depleted of TCRalphabeta T cells and CD19 B cells.

The input for sequencing was PBMCs, taken before TCRalphabeta/CD19-depleted stem cell transplant. The source is a girl aged 2-9 years with congenital amegakaryocytic thrombocytopenia, due to receive a stem cell transplant.

This clonotype has more than one count but fewer than ten. The rearrangement links TRBV4-1 to TRBJ2-7; maybe TRBD1 (6 bases). Germline V gives CDR1 MGHRA, CDR2 YSYEKL. V was trimmed by 5 bases and J by 3 bases, leaving 11 bases between them. This CDR3 is 13 amino acids long. The DNA of the CDR3 is TGCGCCAGCAGCTTCCACAGGGACTACGAGCAGTACTTC. It yields the protein CASSFHRDYEQYF.

The table lists this clonotype with many counts. The chain links TRBV25-1 to TRBJ2-1; tentatively, D is TRBD2 (5 bases). The CDR3 has 14 residues. Germline values: CDR1 MGHDK, CDR2 SYGVNS. The V and J ends lost 3 bases and 9 bases respectively, with 15 bases between them. The CDR3 DNA reads TGTGCCAGCAGTGACTCTGGAGGTAAGGTTGAGCAGTTCTTC. Translation: CASSDSGGKVEQFF. Based on the CDR3 plus reference TRBV25-1 and TRBJ2-1, the full variable domain is EADIYQTPRYLVIGTGKKITLECSQTMGHDKMYWYQQDPGMELHLIHYSYGVNSTEKGDLSSESTVSRIRTEHFPLTLESARPSHTSQYLCASSDSGGKVEQFFGPGTRLTVL.

This clonotype was seen ten or more times. This chain connects TRBV15 to TRBJ1-5, with D possibly being TRBD1 (6 bases). V lost 1 base to trimming and J lost 1 base, with 17 bases between them. Looked up from germline, CDR1 is LNHNV and CDR2 is YYDKDF (reference sequence). This CDR3 comprises 18 residues. The CDR3 spells CATSRVQQKRGSNQPQHF. The CDR3 bases are TGTGCCACCAGCAGAGTTCAACAAAAGAGGGGGAGCAATCAGCCCCAGCATTTT. The variable domain in full, completed from reference TRBV15 and TRBJ1-5, reads DAMVIQNPRYQVTQFGKPVTLSCSQTLNHNVMYWYQQKSSQAPKLLFHYYDKDFNNEADTPDNFQSRRPNTSFCFLDIRSPGLGDTAMYLCATSRVQQKRGSNQPQHFGDGTRLSIL.

Only a few counts were recorded for this clonotype. V usage is TRBV11-2 and J usage is TRBJ2-1, with D perhaps matching TRBD1 or TRBD2 (5 bases each). The CDR3 covers 12 residues. The V and J ends lost 4 bases and 6 bases respectively, with 7 bases between them. CDR1 SGHAT and CDR2 FQNNGV come from the germline V gene. Here the CDR3 DNA reads TGTGCCAGCAGCTACGGGACCAATGAGCAGTTCTTC. This encodes CASSYGTNEQFF.

J is TRBJ2-5 and V is TRBV5-1; D is uncertain. V lost 2 bases to trimming and J lost 5 bases, with 10 bases between them. This CDR3 region has 13 residues. Germline V CDR1 and CDR2: SGHRS, YFSETQ. Here the CDR3 DNA reads TGCGCCAGCAGCTTTTCCTATCGTGAGACCCAGTACTTC. Its protein is CASSFSYRETQYF.

This clonotype has a count of ten or more. The CDR3: CSARIPPDRHYGYTF. In nucleotides, the CDR3 is TGCAGTGCTAGAATACCCCCGGACAGGCACTATGGCTACACCTTC. This chain links TRBV20-1 with TRBJ1-2, with 7 nucleotides matching TRBD1. The CDR3 contains 15 residues. CDR1 and CDR2 from the germline V gene are DFQATT and SNEGSKA (reference sequence). V gave up 2 bases and J gave up 3 bases; unmatched junction bases: 9.

The chain links TRBV5-6 to TRBJ2-1; no reliable D call. Germline values: CDR1 SGHDT, CDR2 YYEEEE. This CDR3 spans 14 amino acids. V lost 1 base to trimming and J lost 5 bases, with 10 bases between them. In DNA form, the CDR3 reads TGTGCCAGCAGCTTGTTTCGACTCAACAATGAGCAGTTCTTC. Translation gives CASSLFRLNNEQFF.

This clonotype showed up many times. This sequence joins TRBV5-1 and TRBJ2-1, with TRBD2 identical over 11 bases. Trimming took 7 bases from V and 6 from J; bases not matched to a gene: 3. The CDR3 loop spans 13 amino acids. From germline, CDR1 is SGHRS and CDR2 YFSETQ. This CDR3 reads CASQTSGINEQFF. CDR3 coding DNA: TGCGCCAGCCAGACTAGCGGGATCAATGAGCAGTTCTTC.

In this sample, this clonotype turned up many times. CDR3 coding DNA: TGTGCCAGCAGCCATGCCCTAGCGACAGATACGCAGTATTTT. Translating gives CASSHALATDTQYF. This chain joins TRBV4-2 and TRBJ2-3; TRBD2 might be the D (6 bases). Trimming took 3 bases from V and 3 from J, leaving 10 bases between them. The length of the CDR3 is 14 residues. Looked up from germline, CDR1 is LGHNA and CDR2 is YNFKEQ.

This clonotype was counted at least ten times. This chain joins TRBV20-1 and TRBJ2-7; D possibly corresponds to TRBD1 (6 bases). This CDR3 is 11 amino acids long. V lost 5 bases and J 4 bases, leaving 9 bases between the germline ends. Germline V gives CDR1 DFQATT, CDR2 SNEGSKA (reference sequence). The CDR3 DNA is TGCAGTGCTTCTAGGGGGTACGAGCAGTACTTC. Translating gives CSASRGYEQYF.